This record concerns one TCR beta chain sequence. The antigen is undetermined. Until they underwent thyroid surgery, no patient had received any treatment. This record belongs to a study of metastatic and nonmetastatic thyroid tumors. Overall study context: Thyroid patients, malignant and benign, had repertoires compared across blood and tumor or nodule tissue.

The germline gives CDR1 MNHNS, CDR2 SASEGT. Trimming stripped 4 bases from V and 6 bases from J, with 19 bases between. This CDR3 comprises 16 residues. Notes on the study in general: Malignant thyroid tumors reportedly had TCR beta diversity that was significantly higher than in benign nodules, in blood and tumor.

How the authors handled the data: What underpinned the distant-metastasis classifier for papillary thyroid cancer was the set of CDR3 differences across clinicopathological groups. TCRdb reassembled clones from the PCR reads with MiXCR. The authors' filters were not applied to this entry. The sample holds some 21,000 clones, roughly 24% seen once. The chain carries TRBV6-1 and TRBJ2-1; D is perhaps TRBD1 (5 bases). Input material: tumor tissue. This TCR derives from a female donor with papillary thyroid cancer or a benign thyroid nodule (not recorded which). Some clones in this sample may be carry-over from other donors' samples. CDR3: CASSGLVQVRGNEQFF. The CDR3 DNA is TGTGCCAGCAGTGGGCTAGTGCAGGTAAGGGGCAATGAGCAGTTCTTC.